Listed below are T cell receptor beta chains from one sample, sequenced in a study of tumor and adjacent non-tumor tissue in lung cancer. TCRdb called the multiplex PCR reads again in MiXCR, with one record for every CDR3 protein. The sample shows under 80,000 distinct CDR3 sequences, 76% of them seen only once. Input material: distant non-tumor lung tissue. These receptor sequences come from a man aged 60 to 75 with non-small cell lung cancer. Both conserved end residues are part of each CDR3.

j_call v_call cdr3_aa
TRBJ1-6 TRBV4-1 CANSQVLYRGSRSPLHF
TRBJ1-6 TRBV5-6 CASSLRQGNGLPLRF
TRBJ2-3 TRBV29-1 CSVEDSTHTDTQYF
TRBJ2-1 TRBV14 CARSQDRLAGAGDEQFF
TRBJ2-2 TRBV2 CASSPSKSLNTGELFF
TRBJ2-1 TRBV7-9 CCSSLTGVDEQFF
TRBJ2-1 TRBV6-5 CASSYGVLDDQIF
TRBJ2-5 TRBV11-2 CAGSTSDGQETKYF
TRBJ2-7 TRBV7-8 CASSFEDRLYEQYF
TRBJ2-2 TRBV14 CASTQTGLNTGELFF
TRBJ2-5 TRBV13 CASSLGLAGLEETQYF
TRBJ2-5 TRBV20-1 CSARDRRRGGLGETQYF
TRBJ2-6 TRBV28 CASSPGPSSGTNVLTF
TRBJ2-6 TRBV7-9 CASSLLGGSGANVLTF
TRBJ2-1 TRBV25-1 CTSRPTGPGDQSPNEQFF
TRBJ2-3 TRBV4-1 CASSPDSGLTDTRYF
TRBJ2-6 TRBV4-2 CTSSQEALSGPNVLTF
TRBJ2-3 TRBV7-3 CASSPRDHRTDMQYF
TRBJ2-7 TRBV6-1 CASRVTTTDRGGNYEHHF
TRBJ2-1 TRBV6-2/TRBV6-3 CASSCNIRGNFPLEQFF
TRBJ2-6 TRBV11-1 CVSSRTGRPSGANVLTF
TRBJ1-1 TRBV20-1 CSTRDLGRNMNTEAFF
TRBJ2-5 TRBV5-1 CASSLASGSRGETQYF
TRBJ2-3 TRBV4-1 CASSQDTSQDITNTQYF
TRBJ1-5 TRBV29-1 CSVGQRGDPPQHF
TRBJ2-1 TRBV5-6 CASSLKVPYNELFF
TRBJ2-3 TRBV28 CVSSSLTSQWDTDTQYF
TRBJ1-4 TRBV6-2/TRBV6-3 CASSYVQEDGEKLFF
TRBJ2-3 TRBV6-5 CASSYSPGDTQYF
TRBJ1-5 TRBV6-5 CTSRPGLPVDPQHF
TRBJ2-3 TRBV5-4 CASSTQITDTQYF
TRBJ2-7 TRBV21-1 CASSKALGQGSYDQYF
TRBJ1-1 TRBV2 CAGSQGNIETFF
TRBJ2-5 TRBV6-5 CACSRTQGRETQNF
TRBJ1-4 TRBV7-8 CASSPPTGRANEKLFF
TRBJ2-1 TRBV20-1 CSARDRGSYYNEQFF
TRBJ2-1 TRBV14 CASSQDIGLEQYNEQFF
TRBJ2-7 TRBV20-1 CSVTSLAQRDLYEQYF
TRBJ1-5 TRBV6-1 CTSSGSGNQPQHF
TRBJ2-5 TRBV20-1 CSAQIEETQYF
TRBJ2-1 TRBV20-1 CSARDPRGDSSYNEQFF